These 14 T cell receptor beta chains share one sample of origin, sequenced in a study of T cells in Graves' hyperthyroidism and ophthalmopathy. RNA transcripts were the template for amplifying TCR beta CDR3 regions. First-round RT-PCR targeting the TCR CDR3 was performed with the HTBI primer set. TCRdb called the multiplex PCR reads again in MiXCR, with one record for every CDR3 protein. The sample yields under 350,000 distinct CDR3 sequences, roughly a fifth seen once. Material: blood. These receptors originate from a woman between 50 and 59 years old with Graves' hyperthyroidism.

The rearrangement uses TRBV5-1 and TRBJ1-1, with 8 bases lining up with TRBD1. This CDR3 spans 14 amino acids. CDR1 is SGHRS and CDR2 is YFSETQ in the germline V gene. J lost 1 base, V lost 4 bases, and 3 bases had no gene match. The CDR3 region has the DNA TGCGCCAGCAGCGCACAGGGGGGGAACACTGAAGCTTTCTTT. This translates into CASSAQGGNTEAFF.

This clonotype was recorded many times. CDR3 sequence reads: CASSHRIGDEQFF. The CDR3 coding sequence is TGTGCCAGCAGCCACCGAATTGGGGATGAGCAGTTCTTC. This chain links TRBV3-1 with TRBJ2-1; D ambiguous. Germline V lookup: CDR1 LGHDT, CDR2 YNNKEL (reference sequence). Trimming took off 3 bases at V and 8 bases at J, with 11 bases between the two ends. The CDR3 contains 13 residues.

This clonotype was observed at least ten times. The chain uses TRBV29-1 and TRBJ2-2; 13 positions match TRBD2. Germline loops: CDR1 SQVTM, CDR2 ANQGSEA. Trimming cost V 4 bases and J 7 bases; bases outside gene matches: 6. The CDR3 totals 15 residues. The CDR3 nucleotides are TGCAGCGTTGCGCCGGGACTAGCGGGACTCGGGGAGCTGTTTTTT. It codes for CSVAPGLAGLGELFF.

This clonotype was detected a few times. The V and J genes are TRBV4-1 and TRBJ2-1; TRBD2 aligns across 11 bases. This CDR3 has 14 amino acids. V was clipped by 6 bases and J by 10 bases; unmatched bases: 8. From germline, CDR1 is MGHRA and CDR2 YSYEKL. CDR3 region: CASRLSGGAMEQFF. CDR3 nucleotide sequence: TGCGCCAGCAGACTTAGCGGGGGGGCCATGGAGCAGTTCTTC.

The V call is TRBV7-9, the J call TRBJ2-1, with a possible D match to TRBD1 (6 bases). Germline assignment: CDR1 SEHNR and CDR2 FQNEAQ (reference sequence). The CDR3 loop spans 14 amino acids. V was cut by 5 bases and J by 4 bases, with 12 bases left in between. CDR3 in amino acids: CASSVGHLYNEQFF. CDR3 coding DNA: TGTGCCAGCAGCGTGGGACACCTATACAATGAGCAGTTCTTC.

This clonotype was seen repeatedly, ten times or more. V usage is TRBV30 and J usage is TRBJ1-5; no firm D call. CDR3 size: 12 residues. The V end was cut by 1 base, the J end by 4 bases, with 5 bases between. Germline-derived CDR1 and CDR2 are GTSNPN and SVGIG (reference sequence). This chain's CDR3 is CAWSAWNQPQHF. CDR3 nucleotides: TGTGCCTGGAGTGCGTGGAATCAGCCCCAGCATTTT. Full variable domain (rest looked up from reference TRBV30 and TRBJ1-5): SQTIHQWPATLVQPVGSPLSLECTVEGTSNPNLYWYRQAAGRGLQLLFYSVGIGQISSEVPQNLSASRPQDRQFILSSKKLLLSDSGFYLCAWSAWNQPQHFGDGTRLSIL.

This clonotype came up many times. This chain links TRBV5-1 with TRBJ1-1; 7 positions agree with TRBD1. V trimming: 3 bases; J trimming: 0 bases; junction bases outside the gene matches: 5. The germline V gene encodes CDR1 SGHRS and CDR2 YFSETQ. The CDR3 consists of 15 residues. Written as DNA, the CDR3 is TGCGCCAGCAGCTGGGGGGACAGCTTGAACACTGAAGCTTTCTTT. It specifies CASSWGDSLNTEAFF.

The sample holds many counts of this clonotype. The chain recombines TRBV12-3 or TRBV12-4 with TRBJ2-1, with no clear D. The CDR3 is 14 amino acids. The V gene lost 8 bases and the J gene lost 5 bases, with 16 bases spanning the gap. The CDR3 spells CASGDQESDNEQFF. CDR3 in DNA: TGTGCCAGCGGAGATCAGGAGTCCGACAATGAGCAGTTCTTC.

This clonotype was detected ten times or more. The rearrangement links TRBV6-1 to TRBJ1-1; D unclear. Looked up from germline, CDR1 is MNHNS and CDR2 is SASEGT. CDR3 size: 13 residues. Trimming left V 8 bases short and J 0 bases short, with 10 bases between. The CDR3 loop is CASGPQMNTEAFF. The CDR3 DNA reads TGTGCCAGCGGACCACAGATGAACACTGAAGCTTTCTTT.

The rearrangement uses TRBV27 and TRBJ2-2; possibly TRBD2 for D (6 bases). V lost 3 bases and J 4 bases, leaving 12 bases between the germline ends. The CDR3 consists of 15 residues. Germline V lookup: CDR1 MNHEY, CDR2 SMNVEV (reference sequence). The CDR3 DNA reads as TGTGCCAGCAGTTTTTTAAAGGGAGGCACCGGGGAGCTGTTTTTT. Its protein product is CASSFLKGGTGELFF.

This clonotype was observed a handful of times. The chain has TRBV19 and TRBJ2-3; no clear D gene. Deletions cut 6 bases from V and 4 bases from J, with 14 bases between. Germline assignment: CDR1 LNHDA and CDR2 SQIVND (reference sequence). CDR3 length: 14 residues. For the CDR3, the DNA is TGTGCCAGTAGAAGCCCCCTAGGAGCAGATACGCAGTATTTT. As protein: CASRSPLGADTQYF.

This clonotype was seen repeatedly, ten times or more. The chain links TRBV18 to TRBJ2-1; 10 bases agree with TRBD2. In germline, CDR1 is KGHSH, CDR2 LQKENI. The CDR3 has 16 amino acids. The V segment lost 5 bases and the J segment 5 bases; nucleotides outside the gene matches: 9. For the CDR3, the DNA is TGTGCCAGCTCATCACAAGCGGGAGGGAACAACAATGAGCAGTTCTTC. It encodes CASSSQAGGNNNEQFF. The variable domain in full, with the rest retrieved from reference TRBV18 and TRBJ2-1, is NAGVMQNPRHLVRRRGQEARLRCSPMKGHSHVYWYRQLPEEGLKFMVYLQKENIIDESGMPKERFSAEFPKEGPSILRIQQVVRGDSAAYFCASSSQAGGNNNEQFFGPGTRLTVL.

The rearrangement uses TRBV9 and TRBJ1-2; 7 nucleotides match TRBD1. After removal of 0 bases from V and 4 bases from J, the junction contained 9 bases not matched to a gene. The CDR3 loop spans 16 amino acids. Germline V gene lookup returns CDR1 SGDLS and CDR2 YYNGEE. The CDR3 here is CASSVVGGYFGYGYTF. Written as DNA, the CDR3 is TGTGCCAGCAGCGTAGTAGGGGGCTATTTTGGCTATGGCTACACCTTC.

In this sample, this clonotype turned up many times. The CDR3 nucleotides read TGTGCCAGCAGTTACTCGACGCAATACAGCGAGCAGTACTTC. Its protein is CASSYSTQYSEQYF. The chain couples TRBV6-2 or TRBV6-3 to TRBJ2-7; no clear D gene. Germline loops: CDR1 MNHEY, CDR2 SVGEGT. This CDR3 spans 14 amino acids. V was cut by 0 bases and J by 6 bases, with 12 bases left in between.